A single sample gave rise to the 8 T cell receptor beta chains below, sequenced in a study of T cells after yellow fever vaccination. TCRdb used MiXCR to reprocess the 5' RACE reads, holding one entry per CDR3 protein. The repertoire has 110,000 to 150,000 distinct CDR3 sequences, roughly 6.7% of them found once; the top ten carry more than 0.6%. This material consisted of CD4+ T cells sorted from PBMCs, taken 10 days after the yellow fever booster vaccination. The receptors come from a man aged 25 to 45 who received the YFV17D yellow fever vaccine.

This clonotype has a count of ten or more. For the CDR3, the DNA is TGTGCCAGCACCCTGCCCCCACTACTAGCGGGAGGGCGAACAGATACGCAGTATTTT. It specifies CASTLPPLLAGGRTDTQYF. V is TRBV4-2 and J is TRBJ2-3, with TRBD2 matching 13 bases. The CDR3 loop spans 19 amino acids. The germline gives CDR1 LGHNA, CDR2 YNFKEQ. The ends lost 7 bases at V and 3 bases at J; junction bases unmatched: 16.

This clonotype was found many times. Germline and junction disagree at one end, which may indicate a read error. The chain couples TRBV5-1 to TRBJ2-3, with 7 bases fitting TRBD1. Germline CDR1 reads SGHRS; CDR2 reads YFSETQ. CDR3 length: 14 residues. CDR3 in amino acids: CASSLGQLTDTQYF. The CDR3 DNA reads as TGTGCCAGCAGCTTGGGACAGCTCACAGATACGCAGTATTTT.

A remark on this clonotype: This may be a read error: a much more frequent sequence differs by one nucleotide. DNA for the CDR3: TGTGCCAGCAGTTCCCCTCTAGCGGGAGGAGTGGAGACCCAGTACTTC. It yields the protein CASSSPLAGGVETQYF. The V call is TRBV28, the J call TRBJ2-5; TRBD2 matches 11 bases. J lost 5 bases, V lost 4 bases, and 9 bases had no gene match. This CDR3 is 16 amino acids long. Per the germline V gene, CDR1 is MDHEN and CDR2 is SYDVKM.

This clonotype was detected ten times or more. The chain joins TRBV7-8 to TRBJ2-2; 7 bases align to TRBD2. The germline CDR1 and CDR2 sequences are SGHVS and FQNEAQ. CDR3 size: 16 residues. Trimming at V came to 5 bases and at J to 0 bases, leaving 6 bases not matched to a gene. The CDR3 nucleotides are TGTGCCAGCAGCATCACCGGGACTACGAACACCGGGGAGCTGTTTTTT. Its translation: CASSITGTTNTGELFF.

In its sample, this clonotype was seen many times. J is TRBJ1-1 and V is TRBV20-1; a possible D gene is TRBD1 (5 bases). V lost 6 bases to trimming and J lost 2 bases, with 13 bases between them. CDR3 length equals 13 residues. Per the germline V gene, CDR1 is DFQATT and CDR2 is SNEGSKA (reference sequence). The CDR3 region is CSAGRGLNTEAFF. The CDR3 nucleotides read TGCAGTGCCGGAAGGGGTCTTAACACTGAAGCTTTCTTT.

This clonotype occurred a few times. CDR3 in amino acids: CSASGVNGRAYEQYF. CDR3 nucleotide sequence: TGCAGTGCTAGCGGCGTGAACGGGAGGGCCTACGAGCAGTACTTC. V gene TRBV20-1 combines with J gene TRBJ2-7; 8 bases map to TRBD2. V lost 3 bases to trimming and J lost 2 bases; unmatched junction nucleotides: 9. This CDR3 comprises 15 residues. Germline V CDR1 and CDR2: DFQATT, SNEGSKA (reference sequence).

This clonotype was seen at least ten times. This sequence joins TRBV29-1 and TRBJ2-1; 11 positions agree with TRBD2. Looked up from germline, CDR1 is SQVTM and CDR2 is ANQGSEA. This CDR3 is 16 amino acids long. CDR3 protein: CSGRRATSGSNNEQFF. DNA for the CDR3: TGCAGTGGCAGAAGGGCTACTAGCGGGAGCAACAATGAGCAGTTCTTC.

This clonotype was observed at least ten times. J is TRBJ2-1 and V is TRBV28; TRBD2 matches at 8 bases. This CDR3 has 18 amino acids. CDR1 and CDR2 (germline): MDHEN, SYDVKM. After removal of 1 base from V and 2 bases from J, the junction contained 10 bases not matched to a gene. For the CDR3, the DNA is TGTGCCAGCAGTTTATCATTTATCGGGGGGGCGACCTACAATGAGCAGTTCTTC. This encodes CASSLSFIGGATYNEQFF. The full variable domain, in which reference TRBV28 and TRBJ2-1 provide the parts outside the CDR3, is DVKVTQSSRYLVKRTGEKVFLECVQDMDHENMFWYRQDPGLGLRLIYFSYDVKMKEKGDIPEGYSVSREKKERFSLILESASTNQTSMYLCASSLSFIGGATYNEQFFGPGTRLTVL.